This T cell receptor (beta chain) was identified in a study of cytomegalovirus exposure and HLA in healthy donors. Details on this clone: Its antigen remains unidentified.

This CDR3 region has 12 residues. Germline values: CDR1 SQVTM, CDR2 ANQGSEA. Study results and limitations: CMV antigen specificity of a few CMV-associated chains was confirmed in vitro.

Libraries were prepared by immunoSEQ multiplex PCR; TCRdb keeps only in-frame clonotypes and omits some of them. The repertoire holds around 130,000 clones, with 88% as singletons. The donors formed part of the approximately 120-subject validation cohort, distinct from the roughly 670-subject first cohort. Sequenced material: PBMCs. The chain joins TRBV29-1 to TRBJ2-5, with D tentatively TRBD1 (6 bases). The sequence derives from a man aged 30 to 45 in good health and CMV-seronegative. CDR3: CSSQGHGETQYF. The CDR3 DNA reads TGCAGTTCTCAGGGGCACGGGGAGACCCAGTACTTC.